Shown below are 3 T cell receptor beta chains from a single sample sequenced in a study of cytomegalovirus exposure and HLA in healthy donors. The data were produced by immunoSEQ multiplex PCR, yet TCRdb's version contains in-frame clones alone and is incomplete. The sample records about 97,000 clones, about 95% being singletons. The sample was PBMCs. These receptors were obtained from a woman aged 18-29 years in good health and CMV-seronegative.

The chain is built from TRBV30 and TRBJ2-2; D is unclear. The CDR3 has 13 amino acids. Trimming removed 4 bases from V and 6 bases from J, with 12 bases in between. Germline CDR1 reads GTSNPN; CDR2 reads SVGIG (reference sequence). CDR3 DNA sequence: TGTGCCTGGAACCTTCCCGCGCCCGGGGAGCTGTTTTTT. This gives the protein CAWNLPAPGELFF.

The chain uses TRBV7-9 and TRBJ1-1; D is ambiguous. Germline V CDR1 and CDR2: SEHNR, FQNEAQ (reference sequence). V gave up 2 bases and J gave up 1 base, with 5 bases separating them. This CDR3 spans 13 amino acids. The CDR3 DNA follows: TGTGCCAGCAGCTTAAGAGAGAACACTGAAGCTTTCTTT. This codes for CASSLRENTEAFF.

The rearrangement joins TRBV2 to TRBJ1-2; D ambiguous. The germline V gene has CDR1 SNHLY and CDR2 FYNNEI. Trimming took off 4 bases at V and 2 bases at J, with 5 bases between the two ends. CDR3 length: 12 residues. CDR3 sequence reads: CASSATNYGYTF. Here the CDR3 DNA reads TGTGCCAGCAGTGCCACAAACTATGGCTACACCTTC.